One and the same sample provided the 24 T cell receptor beta chains below, sequenced in a study of blood T cell repertoires in COVID-19. Only in-frame clones appear in the TCRdb table, and some are missing; sequencing was by immunoSEQ multiplex PCR. The sample contains approximately 240,000 clones, roughly 87% of which appear only once. Sequencing input: PBMCs or T cells enriched from blood (not recorded which). The receptors stem from a woman aged 25 to 39 with acute COVID-19.

V gene TRBV25-1 combines with J gene TRBJ1-1; possible D gene TRBD1, 6 bases. V lost 11 bases and J lost 2, with 15 bases in between. Germline V gives CDR1 MGHDK, CDR2 SYGVNS. CDR3 length equals 13 residues. This CDR3 is CAVMGQPNTEAFF. DNA for the CDR3: TGTGCCGTCATGGGACAACCCAACACTGAAGCTTTCTTT.

The chain carries TRBV19 and TRBJ2-7, with a weak D call TRBD1 (5 bases). V was clipped by 3 bases and J by 6 bases, with 12 bases between them. Germline CDR1 LNHDA, CDR2 SQIVND (reference sequence). This CDR3 contains 13 residues. DNA of the CDR3: TGTGCCAGTAGTATTATCGGGCAGGGCGAGCAGTACTTC. Translation gives CASSIIGQGEQYF.

This chain connects TRBV9 to TRBJ1-2; the match to TRBD1 covers 9 bases. The CDR3 contains 14 residues. V dropped 3 bases and J dropped 7; count of bases not matched to a gene: 7. Germline assignment: CDR1 SGDLS and CDR2 YYNGEE. CDR3 DNA sequence: TGTGCCAGCAGCGAGGGACAGGGCGGTAGTGGCTACACCTTC. Translated, it gives CASSEGQGGSGYTF.

The chain is built from TRBV28 and TRBJ1-1, with D perhaps matching TRBD1 (6 bases). The CDR3 contains 16 residues. Trimming took 3 bases from V and 3 from J, leaving 17 bases between them. Germline V gene lookup returns CDR1 MDHEN and CDR2 SYDVKM. The chain's CDR3 is CASSFWVGGAHTEAFF. CDR3 DNA sequence: TGTGCCAGCAGTTTTTGGGTTGGGGGGGCCCACACTGAAGCTTTCTTT.

This clone was seen a single time. V is TRBV5-1 and J is TRBJ2-7, with D maybe TRBD2 (5 bases). CDR3 length equals 12 residues. V lost 5 bases, J lost 5 bases, and 11 bases lay in between. The germline gives CDR1 SGHRS, CDR2 YFSETQ. The CDR3 DNA sequence: TGCGCCAGCAGGGAGGCACCCCACGAGCAGTACTTC. This sequence encodes CASREAPHEQYF.

V usage is TRBV18 and J usage is TRBJ2-5; 13 positions match TRBD2. Germline loops: CDR1 KGHSH, CDR2 LQKENI. The J segment lost 5 bases and the V segment lost 1 base, leaving 1 base of the junction unmatched. CDR3 length equals 15 residues. The CDR3 nucleotides are TGTGCCAGCTCACCACGGACTAGCGGGGGTGAGACCCAGTACTTC. It yields the protein CASSPRTSGGETQYF.

V and J are TRBV5-1 and TRBJ2-5; 7 bases fit TRBD2. CDR1 SGHRS and CDR2 YFSETQ come from the germline V gene. The CDR3 sequence is 13 residues long. The junction had 4 bases not matched to a gene; V was cut back by 7 bases and J by 1 base. CDR3 in amino acids: CASYLAAQETQYF. The CDR3 DNA sequence: TGCGCCAGCTACCTAGCGGCCCAAGAGACCCAGTACTTC.

J is TRBJ1-2 and V is TRBV18; tentative D call: TRBD1 (5 bases). Germline CDR1 reads KGHSH; CDR2 reads LQKENI. This CDR3 is built from 13 residues. Trimming removed 3 bases at V and 8 bases at J, with 13 bases between. The DNA of the CDR3 is TGTGCCAGCTCACCGGGGCAGGGAAACGGCTACACCTTC. Residues: CASSPGQGNGYTF.

This clone was recorded once. The CDR3 reads CASRQTPMNTEAFF. The CDR3 DNA reads as TGTGCCAGCAGACAGACACCGATGAACACTGAAGCTTTCTTT. This sequence joins TRBV7-2 and TRBJ1-1; no definite D call. V lost 6 bases and J 0 bases, leaving 11 bases between the germline ends. The germline gives CDR1 SGHTA, CDR2 FQGNSA. The CDR3 length is 14 residues. Looking up the rest from reference TRBV7-2 and TRBJ1-1 gives the full variable domain: GAGVSQSPSNKVTEKGKDVELRCDPISGHTALYWYRQSLGQGLEFLIYFQGNSAPDKSGLPSDRFSAERTGGSVSTLTIQRTQQEDSAVYLCASRQTPMNTEAFFGQGTRLTVV.

This clone was seen a single time. The chain carries TRBV5-4 and TRBJ2-1; a possible D gene is TRBD2 (6 bases). CDR3 length: 14 amino acids. Trimming pared 7 bases from V and 5 bases from J, leaving 16 bases between. In germline, CDR1 is SGHNT, CDR2 YYREEE (reference sequence). CDR3 DNA sequence: TGTGCCAGCGCAAGATCTAGCGACCACAATGAGCAGTTCTTC. Translation: CASARSSDHNEQFF.

The table lists this clone with a count of one. V gene TRBV19 combines with J gene TRBJ2-7; no clear D gene. This CDR3 has 15 residues. Germline V gene lookup returns CDR1 LNHDA and CDR2 SQIVND (reference sequence). The ends were cut back, 2 bases at V and 6 bases at J, with 17 bases in the middle. This CDR3 reads CASSISAGTLSEQYF. CDR3 bases: TGTGCCAGTAGTATATCTGCAGGAACTCTGAGCGAGCAGTACTTC.

V is TRBV7-8 and J is TRBJ1-5, with a tentative D call TRBD1 (6 bases). The germline V and J ends were trimmed by 2 bases and 5 bases, with 22 bases remaining between them. CDR1 is SGHVS, CDR2 FQNEAQ, per germline. The CDR3 runs 18 residues. The CDR3 loop reads CASSLLGGGQGTYQPQHF. DNA of the CDR3: TGTGCCAGCAGCTTACTAGGCGGGGGGCAGGGGACCTATCAGCCCCAGCATTTT.

This clone has a handful of counts. This chain's CDR3 is CASSPNGRDGQQPQHF. The CDR3 region has the DNA TGTGCCAGCAGTCCCAACGGGAGGGACGGGCAACAGCCCCAGCATTTT. J is TRBJ1-5 and V is TRBV28; TRBD1 might be the D (5 bases). Trimming removed 5 bases from V and 7 bases from J, with 21 bases in between. Germline lookup yields CDR1 MDHEN and CDR2 SYDVKM. The CDR3 covers 16 residues.

Only one count was recorded for this clone. CDR3 loop: CASSPTGPLYEQYF. The CDR3 DNA reads as TGCGCCAGCAGCCCGACAGGGCCCCTCTACGAGCAGTACTTC. The rearrangement links TRBV4-1 to TRBJ2-7; 7 nucleotides align to TRBD1. V lost 4 bases to trimming and J lost 3 bases; unmatched junction nucleotides: 6. The CDR3 consists of 14 residues. CDR1 is MGHRA, CDR2 YSYEKL, per germline.

Written as DNA, the CDR3 is TGTGCCATCGCCCCGGGACTAGCGGGACCGAACACCGGGGAGCTGTTTTTT. Protein: CAIAPGLAGPNTGELFF. The chain carries TRBV10-3 and TRBJ2-2; 13 positions match TRBD2. The germline gives CDR1 ENHRY, CDR2 SYGVKD. Trimming at V came to 8 bases and at J to 0 bases, leaving 6 bases not matched to a gene. The CDR3 covers 17 residues.

The genes are TRBV2 and TRBJ1-5; D is perhaps TRBD1 (5 bases). Trimming took off 6 bases at V and 0 bases at J, with 9 bases between the two ends. Germline-derived CDR1 and CDR2 are SNHLY and FYNNEI. The length of the CDR3 is 14 residues. The CDR3 DNA reads as TGTGCCAGCAGCCGACAGACTAGCAATCAGCCCCAGCATTTT. Residues: CASSRQTSNQPQHF.

Here the CDR3 DNA reads TGTGCCAGCAGCATCCGGGACAGGACTACTAATCAGCCCCAGCATTTT. Translated: CASSIRDRTTNQPQHF. J is TRBJ1-5 and V is TRBV7-8; 8 bases line up with TRBD1. The germline gives CDR1 SGHVS, CDR2 FQNEAQ. The trim removed 5 bases at V and 4 bases at J, leaving 10 bases unmatched. CDR3 length equals 16 residues.

J is TRBJ2-1 and V is TRBV3-1 (or the pseudogene TRBV3-2), with a weak D call TRBD2 (5 bases). The germline V gene has CDR1 LGHDT and CDR2 YNNKEL (reference sequence). V was cut by 0 bases and J by 3 bases, with 12 bases left in between. The CDR3 spans 16 residues. CDR3 nucleotides: TGTGCCAGCAGCCAAGATTTGGGGAGATACTACAATGAGCAGTTCTTC. It is translated as CASSQDLGRYYNEQFF.

The J gene is TRBJ2-3, the V gene TRBV3-1 (or the pseudogene TRBV3-2); perhaps TRBD1 as D (6 bases). Looked up from germline, CDR1 is LGHDT and CDR2 is YNNKEL (reference sequence). The V end lost 3 bases, the J end lost 0 bases, and 10 bases lay between the germline ends. The CDR3 consists of 15 residues. The CDR3 nucleotides are TGTGCCAGCAGCCAGTACAGGGAAAGCACAGATACGCAGTATTTT. The encoded protein is CASSQYRESTDTQYF.

V is TRBV7-2 and J is TRBJ1-5, with 9 bases aligning to TRBD1. The germline V gene has CDR1 SGHTA and CDR2 FQGNSA. This CDR3 comprises 18 residues. J gave up 0 bases and V 5 bases, and 11 bases lay outside the gene matches. The CDR3 nucleotides read TGTGCCAGCAGCCCAACCGGGACAGGGACTTATAGCAATCAGCCCCAGCATTTT. Its translation: CASSPTGTGTYSNQPQHF. Variable domain in full (rest from reference TRBV7-2 and TRBJ1-5): GAGVSQSPSNKVTEKGKDVELRCDPISGHTALYWYRQSLGQGLEFLIYFQGNSAPDKSGLPSDRFSAERTGGSVSTLTIQRTQQEDSAVYLCASSPTGTGTYSNQPQHFGDGTRLSIL.

The rearrangement uses TRBV13 and TRBJ2-3; D not certain. V gave up 0 bases and J gave up 0 bases, with 7 bases separating them. The CDR3 contains 15 residues. In germline, CDR1 is PRHDT, CDR2 FYEKMQ (reference sequence). CDR3: CASSLGYPSTDTQYF. The CDR3 DNA sequence: TGTGCCAGCAGCTTAGGGTATCCTAGCACAGATACGCAGTATTTT.

The chain uses TRBV15 and TRBJ2-1; TRBD2 agrees at 7 bases. J gave up 4 bases and V 2 bases, and 8 bases lay outside the gene matches. This CDR3 has 16 residues. CDR1 LNHNV and CDR2 YYDKDF come from the germline V gene (reference sequence). Here the CDR3 DNA reads TGTGCCACCAGCAGAAGTGATCTAGCGGCTTACAATGAGCAGTTCTTC. The encoded protein is CATSRSDLAAYNEQFF.

This clone was picked up a small number of times. The chain combines TRBV3-1 (or the pseudogene TRBV3-2) with TRBJ2-7; TRBD1 matches 9 bases. There are 16 residues in the CDR3. V lost 1 base, J lost 6 bases, and 10 bases stayed unmatched. CDR1 LGHDT and CDR2 YNNKEL come from the germline V gene (reference sequence). CDR3 region: CASSQGFRGQGSEQYF. DNA for the CDR3: TGTGCCAGCAGCCAAGGGTTTAGGGGACAGGGTTCCGAGCAGTACTTC.

The chain recombines TRBV5-4 with TRBJ1-1; tentatively, D is TRBD1 (5 bases). CDR3 size: 13 residues. Trimming removed 0 bases from V and 5 bases from J, with 8 bases in between. The germline gives CDR1 SGHNT, CDR2 YYREEE (reference sequence). The CDR3 sequence: CASSLEGLTEAFF. Written as DNA, the CDR3 is TGTGCCAGCAGCTTGGAGGGGTTAACTGAAGCTTTCTTT.